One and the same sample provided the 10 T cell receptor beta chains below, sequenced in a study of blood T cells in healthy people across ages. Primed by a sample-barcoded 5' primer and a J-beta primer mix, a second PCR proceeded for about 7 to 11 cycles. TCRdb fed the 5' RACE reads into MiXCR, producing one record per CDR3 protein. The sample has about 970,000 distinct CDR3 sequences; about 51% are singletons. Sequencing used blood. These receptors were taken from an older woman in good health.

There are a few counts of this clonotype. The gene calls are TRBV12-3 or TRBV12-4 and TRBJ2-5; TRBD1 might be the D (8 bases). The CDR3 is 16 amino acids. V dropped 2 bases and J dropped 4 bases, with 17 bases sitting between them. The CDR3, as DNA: TGTGCCAGCAGTTTAACTCTACAGGGGGGGCCAGAGACCCAGTACTTC. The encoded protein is CASSLTLQGGPETQYF.

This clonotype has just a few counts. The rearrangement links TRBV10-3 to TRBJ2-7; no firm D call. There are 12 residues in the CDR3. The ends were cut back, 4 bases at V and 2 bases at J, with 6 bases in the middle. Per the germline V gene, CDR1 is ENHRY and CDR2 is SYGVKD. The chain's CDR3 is CAISAGPYEQYF. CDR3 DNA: TGTGCCATCAGTGCCGGTCCCTACGAGCAGTACTTC.

CDR3 sequence reads: CASSDSVGGRWVNEQFF. In DNA form, the CDR3 reads TGTGCCAGCAGTGACTCTGTCGGTGGCCGTTGGGTCAATGAGCAGTTCTTC. V gene TRBV25-1 combines with J gene TRBJ2-1; unclear D gene. The CDR3 sequence is 17 residues long. Trimming shortened V by 3 bases and J by 6 bases, and 21 bases separated the two germline ends. The V gene's germline CDR1 is MGHDK and CDR2 SYGVNS. The variable domain in full, with the rest retrieved from reference TRBV25-1 and TRBJ2-1, is EADIYQTPRYLVIGTGKKITLECSQTMGHDKMYWYQQDPGMELHLIHYSYGVNSTEKGDLSSESTVSRIRTEHFPLTLESARPSHTSQYLCASSDSVGGRWVNEQFFGPGTRLTVL.

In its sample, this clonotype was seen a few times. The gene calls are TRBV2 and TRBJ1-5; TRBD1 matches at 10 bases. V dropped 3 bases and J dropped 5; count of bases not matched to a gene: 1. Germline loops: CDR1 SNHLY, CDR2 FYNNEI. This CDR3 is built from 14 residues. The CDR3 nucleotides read TGTGCCAGCAGTGAGACAGGGGGCTATCAGCCCCAGCATTTT. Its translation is CASSETGGYQPQHF.

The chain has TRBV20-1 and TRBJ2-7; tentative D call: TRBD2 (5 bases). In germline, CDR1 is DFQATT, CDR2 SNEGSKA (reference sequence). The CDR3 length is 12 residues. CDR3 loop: CSVGLDAYEQYF. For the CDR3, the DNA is TGCAGCGTCGGACTGGATGCCTACGAGCAGTACTTC.

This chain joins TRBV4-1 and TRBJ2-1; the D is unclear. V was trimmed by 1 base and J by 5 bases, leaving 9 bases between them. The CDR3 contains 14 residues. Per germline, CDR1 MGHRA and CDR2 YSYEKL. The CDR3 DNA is TGCGCCAGCAGCCAAGTTTACTGGGACAATGAGCAGTTCTTC. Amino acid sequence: CASSQVYWDNEQFF.

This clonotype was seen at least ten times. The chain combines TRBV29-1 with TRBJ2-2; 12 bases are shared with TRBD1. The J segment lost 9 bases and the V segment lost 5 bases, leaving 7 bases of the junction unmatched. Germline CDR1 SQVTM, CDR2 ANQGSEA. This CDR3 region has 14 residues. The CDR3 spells CSVSPGQGARELFF. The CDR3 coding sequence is TGCAGCGTTTCCCCGGGACAGGGGGCGCGGGAGCTGTTTTTT.

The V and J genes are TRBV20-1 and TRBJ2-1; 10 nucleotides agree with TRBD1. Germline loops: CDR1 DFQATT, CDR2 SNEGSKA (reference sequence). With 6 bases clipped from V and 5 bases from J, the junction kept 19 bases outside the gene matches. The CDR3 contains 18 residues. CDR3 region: CSAATGGSPQTIDNEQFF. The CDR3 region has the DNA TGCAGTGCAGCGACAGGGGGCTCCCCCCAGACCATTGACAATGAGCAGTTCTTC.

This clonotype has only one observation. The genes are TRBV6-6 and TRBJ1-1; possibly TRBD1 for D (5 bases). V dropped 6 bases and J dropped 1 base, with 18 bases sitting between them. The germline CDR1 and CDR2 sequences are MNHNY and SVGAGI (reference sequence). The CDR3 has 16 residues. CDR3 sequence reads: CASSQLYGASNTEAFF. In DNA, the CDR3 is TGTGCCAGCAGCCAACTTTACGGGGCTTCGAACACTGAAGCTTTCTTT.

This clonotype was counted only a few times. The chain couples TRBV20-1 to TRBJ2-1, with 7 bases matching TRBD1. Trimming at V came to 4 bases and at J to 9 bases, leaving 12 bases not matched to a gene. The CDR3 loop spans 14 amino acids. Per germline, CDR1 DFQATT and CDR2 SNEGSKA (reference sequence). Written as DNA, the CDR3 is TGCAGTGCTACAAGACAGGGTGCAACGATTGAGCAGTTCTTC. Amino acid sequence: CSATRQGATIEQFF.